The 28 T cell receptor beta chains below were found in one sample sequenced in a study of CD8+CD57+ T cells in acquired aplastic anemia. Both TCR beta VDJ combination and CDR3 sequence profiling were carried out. Genomic DNA was the template for this profiling. TCRdb independently ran MiXCR on the reads; one entry per CDR3 protein. This table has a few hundred thousand distinct CDR3 sequences, approximately 57% appearing once. Patients selected for sequencing had displayed CD8+CD57+ cell expansion by flow cytometry. The sequencing sample was made of sorted CD4+, CD8+, or CD8+CD57+ T cells (not recorded which) from PBMCs. These receptors were taken from a human donor with aplastic anemia.

This sequence joins TRBV20-1 and TRBJ1-1, with D possibly matching TRBD1 (6 bases). This CDR3 contains 14 residues. V was pared by 8 bases and J by 0 bases, with 16 bases between. Germline V CDR1 and CDR2: DFQATT, SNEGSKA (reference sequence). The CDR3 here is CSPTTGMLNTEAFF. CDR3 nucleotides: TGCAGTCCAACGACAGGAATGTTGAACACTGAAGCTTTCTTT.

This clonotype was seen repeatedly, ten times or more. The chain combines TRBV19 with TRBJ1-6, with a tentative D call TRBD1 (5 bases). Germline CDR1 reads LNHDA; CDR2 reads SQIVND (reference sequence). This CDR3 region has 14 residues. Trimming took 7 bases from V and 9 from J, leaving 16 bases between them. The CDR3 sequence is CASMQGAGGSPLHF. CDR3 nucleotides: TGTGCCAGTATGCAAGGTGCGGGGGGTTCACCCCTCCACTTT.

With regard to this clonotype: Since a much larger clone is just one base distant, this may be a read error. The chain links TRBV7-2 to TRBJ1-2; D remains unclear. The CDR3 runs 11 residues. V lost 5 bases, J lost 6 bases, and 7 bases lay in between. CDR1 is SGHTA, CDR2 FQGNSA, per germline. The CDR3 region has the DNA TGTGCCAGCAGCCATACCCATGGCTACACCTTC. This codes for CASSHTHGYTF. The variable domain in full, completed from reference TRBV7-2 and TRBJ1-2, reads GAGVSQSPSNKVTEKGKDVELRCDPISGHTALYWYRQSLGQGLEFLIYFQGNSAPDKSGLPSDRFSAERTGGSVSTLTIQRTQQEDSAVYLCASSHTHGYTFGSGTRLTVV.

V is TRBV7-2 and J is TRBJ2-7, with 9 bases aligning to TRBD2. V lost 5 bases, J lost 0 bases, and 2 bases stayed unmatched. CDR3 size: 14 residues. The germline gives CDR1 SGHTA, CDR2 FQGNSA. CDR3 in DNA: TGTGCCAGCAGCCCGGGACTAGCCTCCTACGAGCAGTACTTC. The encoded protein is CASSPGLASYEQYF. Using reference TRBV7-2 and TRBJ2-7 for the parts outside the CDR3, the full variable domain is GAGVSQSPSNKVTEKGKDVELRCDPISGHTALYWYRQSLGQGLEFLIYFQGNSAPDKSGLPSDRFSAERTGGSVSTLTIQRTQQEDSAVYLCASSPGLASYEQYFGPGTRLTVT.

Ten or more counts support this clonotype. The chain employs TRBV11-2 and TRBJ2-2; D unresolved. The CDR3 spans 15 residues. Germline V CDR1 and CDR2: SGHAT, FQNNGV. The V end lost 5 bases, the J end lost 2 bases, and 12 bases lay between the germline ends. CDR3 protein: CASSPPRSNTGELFF. In DNA form, the CDR3 reads TGTGCCAGCAGCCCACCAAGGAGTAACACCGGGGAGCTGTTTTTT.

Comment on this clonotype: An end of the junction does not agree with germline; a read error may underlie this. This chain connects TRBV5-1 to TRBJ2-3, with D possibly matching TRBD2 (5 bases). The CDR3 runs 14 residues. Germline lookup yields CDR1 SGHRS and CDR2 YFSETQ. The CDR3 sequence: CASSTRASTDTQYF. In DNA, the CDR3 is TGTGCCAGCAGCACTAGAGCTAGCACAGATACGCAGTATTTT.

The chain carries TRBV19 and TRBJ2-7, with 7 bases lining up with TRBD2. CDR3 length equals 15 residues. Losses at the gene ends were 3 bases for V and 5 bases for J; bases not matched to a gene: 10. CDR1 is LNHDA, CDR2 SQIVND, per germline (reference sequence). Written as DNA, the CDR3 is TGTGCCAGTAGTATCACTGGCGGGGGAGGCCACGAGCAGTACTTC. It is translated as CASSITGGGGHEQYF.

V is TRBV7-8 and J is TRBJ2-1; 7 bases map to TRBD1. The CDR3 runs to 14 residues. Trimming at V came to 2 bases and at J to 10 bases, leaving 8 bases not matched to a gene. CDR1 and CDR2 (germline): SGHVS, FQNEAQ. The CDR3 DNA reads as TGTGCCAGCAGCTTAACAGGGGCGTGGAACGAGCAGTTCTTC. It translates to CASSLTGAWNEQFF.

The chain couples TRBV9 to TRBJ2-7, with 9 bases identical to TRBD1. The V and J ends lost 3 bases and 0 bases, in that order; junction bases with no gene match: 10. This CDR3 has 17 residues. Per germline, CDR1 SGDLS and CDR2 YYNGEE. CDR3 sequence reads: CASSGGGTGTRSYEQYF. The CDR3 nucleotides read TGTGCCAGCAGCGGAGGAGGGACAGGGACCCGCTCCTACGAGCAGTACTTC.

This clonotype appeared a few times. The V call is TRBV14, the J call TRBJ2-7; D is ambiguous. This CDR3 contains 14 residues. From germline, CDR1 is SGHDN and CDR2 FVKESK. Trimming took off 1 base at V and 3 bases at J, with 10 bases between the two ends. In nucleotides, the CDR3 is TGTGCCAGCAGCCAAGGACGGTGGGACTACGAGCAGTACTTC. Its translation is CASSQGRWDYEQYF.

The chain joins TRBV5-1 to TRBJ2-2, with D hard to call. V lost 4 bases, J lost 8 bases, and 6 bases lay in between. CDR1 and CDR2 from the germline V gene are SGHRS and YFSETQ. The CDR3 covers 11 residues. CDR3 amino acids: CASSPRGELFF. The CDR3 nucleotides read TGCGCCAGCAGCCCTCGGGGGGAGCTGTTTTTT.

In its sample, this clonotype was seen many times. The chain uses TRBV5-8 and TRBJ2-5; 7 bases align to TRBD1. This CDR3 has 14 amino acids. Germline V CDR1 and CDR2: SGHTS, YDEGEE. Trimming at V came to 1 base and at J to 5 bases, leaving 5 bases not matched to a gene. In DNA, the CDR3 is TGTGCCAGCAGCTTGCGGGACAGACGGGAGACCCAGTACTTC. This codes for CASSLRDRRETQYF.

This clonotype was recorded at least ten times. The CDR3 coding sequence is TGTGCCAGCACTCTCGACGGGAGCAATCAGCCCCAGCATTTT. Translated: CASTLDGSNQPQHF. The rearrangement links TRBV6-1 to TRBJ1-5; no clear D gene. The V end was cut by 7 bases, the J end by 1 base, with 11 bases between. The CDR3 has 14 amino acids. Germline values: CDR1 MNHNS, CDR2 SASEGT.

This chain joins TRBV19 and TRBJ1-2; D remains unclear. This CDR3 has 13 residues. Deletions cut 3 bases from V and 2 bases from J, with 7 bases between. CDR1 and CDR2 (germline): LNHDA, SQIVND (reference sequence). CDR3 nucleotides: TGTGCCAGTAGTATGGAGGGAAACTATGGCTACACCTTC. Amino acid sequence: CASSMEGNYGYTF. The variable domain in full, completed from reference TRBV19 and TRBJ1-2, reads DGGITQSPKYLFRKEGQNVTLSCEQNLNHDAMYWYRQDPGQGLRLIYYSQIVNDFQKGDIAEGYSVSREKKESFPLTVTSAQKNPTAFYLCASSMEGNYGYTFGSGTRLTVV.

In this sample, this clonotype turned up once. V usage is TRBV10-3 and J usage is TRBJ1-2, with unresolved D. V gave up 3 bases and J gave up 5 bases, with 10 bases separating them. CDR3 length: 13 residues. Germline assignment: CDR1 ENHRY and CDR2 SYGVKD. As DNA, the CDR3 is TGTGCCATCAGTGATCAGGAAAGTTATGGCTACACCTTC. Translated: CAISDQESYGYTF.

The chain links TRBV20-1 to TRBJ1-1, with a weak D call TRBD1 (6 bases). Germline CDR1 and CDR2: DFQATT and SNEGSKA (reference sequence). V shed 4 bases and J shed 1 base, with 19 bases lying between them. This CDR3 spans 16 amino acids. CDR3 nucleotides: TGCAGTGCTACAAGCGGGGGGCTACTCTGGAACACTGAAGCTTTCTTT. This codes for CSATSGGLLWNTEAFF.

This clonotype was observed a handful of times. The chain employs TRBV2 and TRBJ2-7; D is perhaps TRBD1 (6 bases). Germline V gene sequence: CDR1 SNHLY, CDR2 FYNNEI. Deletions cut 3 bases from V and 0 bases from J, with 9 bases between. This CDR3 comprises 14 residues. Written as DNA, the CDR3 is TGTGCCAGCAGTGAGCAGGGGAGCTCCTACGAGCAGTACTTC. This translates into CASSEQGSSYEQYF.

This clonotype appeared a single time. The rearrangement joins TRBV7-3 to TRBJ2-7, with D possibly matching TRBD2 (6 bases). The CDR3 runs to 13 residues. The V gene's germline CDR1 is SGHTA and CDR2 FQGTGA. V lost 5 bases to trimming and J lost 10 bases, with 18 bases between them. The CDR3: CASSLVPGLDQYF. Here the CDR3 DNA reads TGTGCCAGCAGCCTCGTCCCGGGACTGGATCAGTACTTC.

CDR3 coding DNA: TGTGCCAGCAGTGGACAGGTCGGCGAGCAGTACTTC. Its protein is CASSGQVGEQYF. The genes are TRBV12-3 or TRBV12-4 and TRBJ2-7, with TRBD1 identical over 7 bases. This CDR3 comprises 12 residues. The V and J ends lost 5 bases and 6 bases, in that order; junction bases with no gene match: 4.

This clonotype showed up just once. Given the absence of the conserved phenylalanine or tryptophan at the CDR3 end, a read error is likely. It is unclear where the CDR3 begins or ends on the DNA, so no DNA is shown, and the CDR3 is as TCRdb lists it. The rearrangement links TRBV7-9 to TRBJ1-1. The CDR3 extends over 9 residues, inclusive of both ends. CDR1 SEHNR and CDR2 FQNEAQ come from the germline V gene (reference sequence). CDR3 protein: CASSFGSCL.

The chain combines TRBV7-3 with TRBJ2-7, with 7 nucleotides matching TRBD1. The germline gives CDR1 SGHTA, CDR2 FQGTGA. V shed 6 bases and J 6 bases; nucleotides not matched to a gene: 14. The CDR3 spans 15 residues. This CDR3 is CASSLEGQGVGEQYF. CDR3 DNA sequence: TGTGCCAGCAGTTTGGAAGGCCAGGGGGTAGGCGAGCAGTACTTC.

In this sample, this clonotype turned up many times. This chain joins TRBV20-1 and TRBJ2-5; D uncertain. Trimming took 6 bases from V and 0 from J, leaving 5 bases between them. The CDR3 runs to 11 residues. The germline gives CDR1 DFQATT, CDR2 SNEGSKA (reference sequence). The CDR3 DNA reads TGCAGTGCGCTCTACCAAGAGACCCAGTACTTC. Amino acid sequence: CSALYQETQYF.

The sample holds many counts of this clonotype. The chain uses TRBV2 and TRBJ2-2; 9 nucleotides agree with TRBD1. CDR1 is SNHLY and CDR2 is FYNNEI in the germline V gene. The ends lost 3 bases at V and 7 bases at J; junction bases unmatched: 6. This CDR3 is built from 15 residues. CDR3 residues: CASSDRTGGSGELFF. The CDR3 DNA follows: TGTGCCAGCAGTGACAGAACAGGGGGCAGCGGGGAGCTGTTTTTT.

A word on this clonotype: A read error may account for a junction end that differs from germline. CDR3 in amino acids: CASPPLDRNYGYTF. In DNA, the CDR3 is TGTGCCAGCCCACCCCTTGACAGGAATTATGGCTACACCTTC. The chain recombines TRBV18 with TRBJ1-2; D possibly corresponds to TRBD1 (6 bases). Looked up from germline, CDR1 is KGHSH and CDR2 is LQKENI. The CDR3 has 14 residues. Combining the CDR3 with reference TRBV18 and TRBJ1-2 gives the whole variable domain NAGVMQNPRHLVRRRGQEARLRCSPMKGHSHVYWYRQLPEEGLKFMVYLQKENIIDESGMPKERFSAEFPKEGPSILRIQQVVRGDSAAYFCASPPLDRNYGYTFGSGTRLTVV.

In this sample, this clonotype turned up a few times. V usage is TRBV5-1 and J usage is TRBJ2-7; no firm D call. V lost 4 bases and J 1 base, leaving 15 bases between the germline ends. The CDR3 sequence is 15 residues long. Germline CDR1 is SGHRS and CDR2 is YFSETQ. This CDR3 is CASSPGHLGSYEQYF. The CDR3, as DNA: TGCGCCAGCAGCCCTGGGCACTTGGGGTCCTACGAGCAGTACTTC. Full variable domain (missing parts from reference TRBV5-1 and TRBJ2-7): KAGVTQTPRYLIKTRGQQVTLSCSPISGHRSVSWYQQTPGQGLQFLFEYFSETQRNKGNFPGRFSGRQFSNSRSEMNVSTLELGDSALYLCASSPGHLGSYEQYFGPGTRLTVT.

This chain uses TRBV20-1 with TRBJ2-1, with D perhaps being TRBD1 or TRBD2 (6 bases each). The germline V gene has CDR1 DFQATT and CDR2 SNEGSKA (reference sequence). The ends were cut back, 3 bases at V and 1 base at J, with 13 bases in the middle. The CDR3 runs to 15 residues. The CDR3, as DNA: TGCAGTGCTAGGGGGGCGGGGTTATCCTACAATGAGCAGTTCTTC. Translating gives CSARGAGLSYNEQFF.

This clonotype was found many times. The rearrangement joins TRBV3-1 to TRBJ1-1, with D perhaps TRBD1 (6 bases). Trimming took off 4 bases at V and 4 bases at J, with 10 bases between the two ends. CDR3 length equals 13 residues. Germline CDR1 LGHDT, CDR2 YNNKEL (reference sequence). The CDR3 DNA sequence: TGTGCCAGCAGCCCCCGACAGGTCACTGAAGCTTTCTTT. Amino acids: CASSPRQVTEAFF.

In its sample, this clonotype was seen once. The CDR3 reads CASLGLAGAETQYF. The DNA for the CDR3 is TGTGCCAGCTTGGGACTAGCGGGAGCAGAGACCCAGTACTTC. V usage is TRBV2 and J usage is TRBJ2-5; TRBD2 agrees at 14 bases. The length of the CDR3 is 14 residues. J was trimmed by 4 bases and V by 8 bases; bases with no gene match: 3. The germline V gene has CDR1 SNHLY and CDR2 FYNNEI.